This TCR beta chain was recovered during a study of T-cell memory formation after mild COVID-19. Each CDR3 protein gets one entry after TCRdb re-called the 5' RACE reads with MiXCR. This table has hundreds of thousands of distinct CDR3 sequences, approximately 27% appearing once. General study points: Mainly CM and EM harbored the contracting CD4+ clones; mainly EMRA harbored the CD8+ ones. What remained unconfirmed was the SARS-CoV-2 specificity of second-wave clones peaking on day 37.

This clonotype was counted a few times. The antigen is undetermined. Sequence at one end of the junction differs from germline and may be a read error. The CDR3 contains 15 residues. Germline-derived CDR1 and CDR2 are SSHAT and FNYEAQ (reference sequence). Sequenced sample: PBMCs or a T cell subset sorted from them (not recorded which). This chain links TRBV7-7 with TRBJ2-1; 9 nucleotides agree with TRBD2. This receptor was identified in an adult woman who had mild COVID-19 (a few samples of this study predate the infection). Cell type and time point are not known. The CDR3: CASSLVAGEGNEQFF. The CDR3 DNA reads TGTGCTAGCAGCTTAGTAGCGGGGGAAGGCAATGAGCAGTTCTTC.